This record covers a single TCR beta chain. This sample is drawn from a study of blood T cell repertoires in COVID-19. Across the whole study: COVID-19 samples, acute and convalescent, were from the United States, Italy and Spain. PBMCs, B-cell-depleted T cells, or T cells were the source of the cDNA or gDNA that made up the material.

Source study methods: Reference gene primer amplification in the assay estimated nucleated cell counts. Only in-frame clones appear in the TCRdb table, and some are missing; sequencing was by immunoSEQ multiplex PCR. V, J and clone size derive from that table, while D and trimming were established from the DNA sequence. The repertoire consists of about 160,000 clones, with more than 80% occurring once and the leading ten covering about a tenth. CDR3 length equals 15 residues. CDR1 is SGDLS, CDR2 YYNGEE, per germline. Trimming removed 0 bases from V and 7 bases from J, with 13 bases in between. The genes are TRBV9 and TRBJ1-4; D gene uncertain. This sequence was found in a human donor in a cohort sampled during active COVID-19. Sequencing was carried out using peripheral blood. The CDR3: CASSVAAQGGEKLFF. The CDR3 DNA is TGTGCCAGCAGCGTAGCAGCGCAAGGCGGTGAAAAACTGTTTTTT.